This T cell receptor beta chain emerged from a study of CD8 T cells in Susac syndrome. Germline assignment: CDR1 LNHDA and CDR2 SQIVND (reference sequence). The CDR3 consists of 13 residues. V gave up 6 bases and J gave up 5 bases; unmatched junction bases: 3. Random hexamers were used to reverse transcribe roughly 0.45 to 1 ug of RNA. By means of immunoSEQ multiplex PCR, TCR beta CDR3 spanning 54 Vbeta and 13 Jbeta underwent amplification. TCRdb re-derived calls from the immunoSEQ multiplex PCR reads in MiXCR, one entry per CDR3 protein. There are more than 100,000 distinct CDR3 sequences in the sample; roughly 80% occur only once, and around 0.51% lies in the top ten. FACS enriched CD8+ TEMRA cells, while bulk CD8+ and CD4+ were negatively isolated.

Sequencing was carried out using CD8+ T cells from PBMCs. The rearrangement links TRBV19 to TRBJ2-5; 10 bases align to TRBD2. This TCR was sampled from a human donor with multiple sclerosis. Written as DNA, the CDR3 is TGTGCCAGTAGGCTAGCGGGGGATGAGACCCAGTACTTC. Amino acid sequence: CASRLAGDETQYF. Variable domain in full (rest from reference TRBV19 and TRBJ2-5): DGGITQSPKYLFRKEGQNVTLSCEQNLNHDAMYWYRQDPGQGLRLIYYSQIVNDFQKGDIAEGYSVSREKKESFPLTVTSAQKNPTAFYLCASRLAGDETQYFGPGTRLLVL.